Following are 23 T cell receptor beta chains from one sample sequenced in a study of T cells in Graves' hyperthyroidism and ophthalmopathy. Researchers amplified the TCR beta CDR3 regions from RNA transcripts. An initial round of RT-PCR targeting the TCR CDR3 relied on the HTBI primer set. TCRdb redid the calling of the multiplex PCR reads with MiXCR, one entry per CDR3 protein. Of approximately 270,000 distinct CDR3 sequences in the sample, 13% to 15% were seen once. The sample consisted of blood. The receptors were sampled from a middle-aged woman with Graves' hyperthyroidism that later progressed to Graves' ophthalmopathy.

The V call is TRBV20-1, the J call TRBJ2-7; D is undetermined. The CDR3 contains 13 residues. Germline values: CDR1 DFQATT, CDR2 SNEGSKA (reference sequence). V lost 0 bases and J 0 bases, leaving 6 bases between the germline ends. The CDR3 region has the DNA TGCAGTGCTAGAGACCCTTACTCCTACGAGCAGTACTTC. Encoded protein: CSARDPYSYEQYF.

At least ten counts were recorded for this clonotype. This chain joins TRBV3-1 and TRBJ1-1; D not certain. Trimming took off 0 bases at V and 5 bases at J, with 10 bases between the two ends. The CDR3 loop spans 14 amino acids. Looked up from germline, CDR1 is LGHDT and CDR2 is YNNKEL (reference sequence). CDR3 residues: CASSQDTSSTEAFF. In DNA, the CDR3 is TGTGCCAGCAGCCAAGACACCTCGAGTACTGAAGCTTTCTTT.

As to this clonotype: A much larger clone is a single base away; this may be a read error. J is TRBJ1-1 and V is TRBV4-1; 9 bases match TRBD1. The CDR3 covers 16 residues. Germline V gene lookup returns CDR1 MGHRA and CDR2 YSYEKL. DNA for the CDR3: TGCGCCAGCGGCCAAGGGCCGGGACAGGGGAACACTGAAGCTTTCTTT. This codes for CASGQGPGQGNTEAFF.

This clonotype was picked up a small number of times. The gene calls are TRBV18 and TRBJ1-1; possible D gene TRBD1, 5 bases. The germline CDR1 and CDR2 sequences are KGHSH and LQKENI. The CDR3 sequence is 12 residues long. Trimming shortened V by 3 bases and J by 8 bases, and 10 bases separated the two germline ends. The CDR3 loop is CASSPGVQEAFF. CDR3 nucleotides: TGTGCCAGCTCACCGGGGGTACAAGAAGCTTTCTTT.

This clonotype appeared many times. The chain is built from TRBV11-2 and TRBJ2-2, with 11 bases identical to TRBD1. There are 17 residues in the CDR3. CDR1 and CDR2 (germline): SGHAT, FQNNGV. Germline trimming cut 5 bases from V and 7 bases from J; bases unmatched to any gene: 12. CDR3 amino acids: CASSLRPGQGVIGELFF. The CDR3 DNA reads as TGTGCCAGCAGCCTCCGGCCGGGACAGGGGGTGATCGGGGAGCTGTTTTTT.

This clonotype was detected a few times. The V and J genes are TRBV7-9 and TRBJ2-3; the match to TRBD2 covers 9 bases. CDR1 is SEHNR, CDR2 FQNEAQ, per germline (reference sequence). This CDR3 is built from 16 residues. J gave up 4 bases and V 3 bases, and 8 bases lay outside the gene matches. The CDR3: CASSFPLAGVSDTQYF. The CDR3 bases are TGTGCCAGCAGCTTCCCGTTAGCGGGAGTATCAGATACGCAGTATTTT. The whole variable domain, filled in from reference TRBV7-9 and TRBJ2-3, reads DTGVSQNPRHKITKRGQNVTFRCDPISEHNRLYWYRQTLGQGPEFLTYFQNEAQLEKSRLLSDRFSAERPKGSFSTLEIQRTEQGDSAMYLCASSFPLAGVSDTQYFGPGTRLTVL.

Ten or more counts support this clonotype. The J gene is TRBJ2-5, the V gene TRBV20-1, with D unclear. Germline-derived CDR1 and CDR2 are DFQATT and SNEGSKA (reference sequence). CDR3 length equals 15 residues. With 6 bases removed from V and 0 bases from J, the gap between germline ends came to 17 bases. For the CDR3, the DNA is TGCAGTGCCCGAAGGACGCGCTTGTACCAAGAGACCCAGTACTTC. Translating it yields CSARRTRLYQETQYF.

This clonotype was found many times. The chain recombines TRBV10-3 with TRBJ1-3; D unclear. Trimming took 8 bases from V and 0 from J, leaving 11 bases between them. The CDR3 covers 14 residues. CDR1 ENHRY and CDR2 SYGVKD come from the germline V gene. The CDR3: CAIFQPSSGNTIYF. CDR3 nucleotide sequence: TGTGCCATCTTTCAACCGAGCTCTGGAAACACCATATATTTT.

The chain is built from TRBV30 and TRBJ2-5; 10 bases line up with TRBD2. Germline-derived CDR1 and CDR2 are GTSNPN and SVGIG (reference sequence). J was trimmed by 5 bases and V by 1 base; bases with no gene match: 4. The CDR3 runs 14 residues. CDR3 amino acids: CAWSGAGGLETQYF. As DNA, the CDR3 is TGTGCCTGGAGTGGAGCGGGGGGGTTGGAGACCCAGTACTTC.

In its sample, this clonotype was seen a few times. The DNA of the CDR3 is TGTGCCAGCAGCCCTCAGGGGGTGCAGAACACCGGGGAGCTGTTTTTT. It is translated as CASSPQGVQNTGELFF. The rearrangement uses TRBV7-9 and TRBJ2-2, with 7 bases lining up with TRBD1. CDR3 length equals 16 residues. V shed 5 bases and J 1 base; nucleotides not matched to a gene: 7. Germline CDR1 and CDR2: SEHNR and FQNEAQ (reference sequence).

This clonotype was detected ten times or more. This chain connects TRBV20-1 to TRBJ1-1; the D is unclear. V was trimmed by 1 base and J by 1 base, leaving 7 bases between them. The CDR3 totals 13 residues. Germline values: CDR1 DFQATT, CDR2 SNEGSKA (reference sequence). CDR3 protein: CSARVLGNTEAFF. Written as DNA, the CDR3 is TGCAGTGCTAGAGTGCTGGGGAACACTGAAGCTTTCTTT.

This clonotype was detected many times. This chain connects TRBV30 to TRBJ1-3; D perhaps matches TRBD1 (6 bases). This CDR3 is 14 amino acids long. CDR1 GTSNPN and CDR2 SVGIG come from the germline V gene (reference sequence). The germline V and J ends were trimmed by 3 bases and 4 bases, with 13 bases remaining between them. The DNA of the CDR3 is TGTGCCTGGAGGGGGGCCTTGTTGGGAAACACCATATATTTT. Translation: CAWRGALLGNTIYF.

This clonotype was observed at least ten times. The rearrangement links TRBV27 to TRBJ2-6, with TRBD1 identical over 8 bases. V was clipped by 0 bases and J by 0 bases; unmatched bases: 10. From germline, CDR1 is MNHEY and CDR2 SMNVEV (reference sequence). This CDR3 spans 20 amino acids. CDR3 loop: CASSLSYGQGKYSGANVLTF. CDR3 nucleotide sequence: TGTGCCAGCAGTTTATCGTACGGACAGGGCAAATACTCTGGGGCCAACGTCCTGACTTTC.

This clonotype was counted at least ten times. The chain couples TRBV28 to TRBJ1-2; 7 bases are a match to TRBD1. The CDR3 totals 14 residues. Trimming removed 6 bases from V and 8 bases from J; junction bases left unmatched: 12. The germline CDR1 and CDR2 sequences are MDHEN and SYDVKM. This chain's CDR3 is CASRTKGRGQGYTF. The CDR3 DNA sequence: TGTGCCAGCAGAACAAAAGGGAGGGGGCAAGGCTACACCTTC.

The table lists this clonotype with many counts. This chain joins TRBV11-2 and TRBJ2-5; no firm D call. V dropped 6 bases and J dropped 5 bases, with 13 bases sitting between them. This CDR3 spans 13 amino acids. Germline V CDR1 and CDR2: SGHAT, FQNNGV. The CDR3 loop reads CASRSLGNETQYF. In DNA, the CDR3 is TGTGCCAGCAGGTCTCTGGGTAACGAGACCCAGTACTTC.

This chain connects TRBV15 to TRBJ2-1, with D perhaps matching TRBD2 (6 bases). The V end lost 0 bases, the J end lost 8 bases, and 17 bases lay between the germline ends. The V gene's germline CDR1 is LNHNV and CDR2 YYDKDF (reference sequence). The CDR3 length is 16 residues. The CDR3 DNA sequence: TGTGCCACCAGCAGAGATGTTGCGGGAATTAGGGATGAGCAGTTCTTC. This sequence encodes CATSRDVAGIRDEQFF.

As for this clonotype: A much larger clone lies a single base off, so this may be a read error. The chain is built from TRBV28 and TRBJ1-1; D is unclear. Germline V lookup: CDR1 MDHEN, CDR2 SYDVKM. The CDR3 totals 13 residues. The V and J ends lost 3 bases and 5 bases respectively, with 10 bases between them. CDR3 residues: CASSFRANTEAFF. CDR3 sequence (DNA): TGTGCCAGCAGTTTTCGGGCTAATACTGAAGCTTTCTTT.

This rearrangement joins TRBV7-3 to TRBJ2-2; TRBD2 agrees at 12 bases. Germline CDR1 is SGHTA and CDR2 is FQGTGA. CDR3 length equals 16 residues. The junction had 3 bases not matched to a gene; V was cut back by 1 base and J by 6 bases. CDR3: CASSLSASGRAGELFF. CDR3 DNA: TGTGCCAGCAGCTTAAGTGCTAGCGGGAGGGCCGGGGAGCTGTTTTTT.

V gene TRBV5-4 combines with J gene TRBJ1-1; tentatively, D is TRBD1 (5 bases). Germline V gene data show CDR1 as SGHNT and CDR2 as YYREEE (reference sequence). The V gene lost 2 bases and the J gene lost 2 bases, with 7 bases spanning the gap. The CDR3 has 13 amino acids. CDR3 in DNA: TGTGCCAGCAGCTTCCAGGGAAACACTGAAGCTTTCTTT. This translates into CASSFQGNTEAFF.

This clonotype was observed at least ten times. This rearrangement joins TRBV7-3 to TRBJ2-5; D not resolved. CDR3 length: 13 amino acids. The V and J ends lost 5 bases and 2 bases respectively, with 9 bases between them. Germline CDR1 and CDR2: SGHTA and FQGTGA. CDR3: CASSIGRQETQYF. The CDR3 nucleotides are TGTGCCAGCAGCATTGGACGGCAAGAGACCCAGTACTTC.

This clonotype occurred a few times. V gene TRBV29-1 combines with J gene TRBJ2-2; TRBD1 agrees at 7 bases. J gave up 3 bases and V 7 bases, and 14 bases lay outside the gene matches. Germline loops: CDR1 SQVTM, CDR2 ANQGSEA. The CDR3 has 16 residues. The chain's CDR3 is CSARQRGTEYTGELFF. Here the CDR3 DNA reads TGCAGCGCCCGTCAAAGAGGGACAGAATACACCGGGGAGCTGTTTTTT.

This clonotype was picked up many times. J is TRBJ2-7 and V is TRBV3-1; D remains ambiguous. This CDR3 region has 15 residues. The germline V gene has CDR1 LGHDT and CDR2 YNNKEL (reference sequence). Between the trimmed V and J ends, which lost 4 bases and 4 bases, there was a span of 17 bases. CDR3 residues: CASSPEANAPYEQYF. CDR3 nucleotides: TGTGCCAGCAGCCCCGAAGCCAATGCACCGTACGAGCAGTACTTC.

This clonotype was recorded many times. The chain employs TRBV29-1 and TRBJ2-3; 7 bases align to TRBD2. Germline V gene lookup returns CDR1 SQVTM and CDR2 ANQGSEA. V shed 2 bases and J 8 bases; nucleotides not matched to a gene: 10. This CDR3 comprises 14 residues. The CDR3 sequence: CSVERFGEGGTQYF. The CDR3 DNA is TGCAGCGTTGAAAGGTTCGGGGAGGGTGGTACGCAGTATTTT.